The 8 T cell receptor beta chains listed next were all sequenced from one sample in a study of blood T cell repertoires in COVID-19. The table came from immunoSEQ multiplex PCR; TCRdb's copy has only in-frame clones and leaves some out. The sample has about 71,000 clones; 85% to 90% are singletons. The sample consisted of peripheral blood. All receptors derive from a man between 45 and 60 years old with active COVID-19.

The chain has TRBV20-1 and TRBJ1-1; D perhaps matches TRBD1 (5 bases). Trimming took 6 bases from V and 11 from J, leaving 16 bases between them. Germline lookup yields CDR1 DFQATT and CDR2 SNEGSKA (reference sequence). The CDR3 totals 11 residues. This CDR3 is CSARSQGWAFF. The CDR3 DNA sequence: TGCAGTGCCAGATCCCAGGGTTGGGCTTTCTTT.

This clone showed up just once. CDR3 DNA sequence: TGTGCCAGTAGTATAGGCTCAGGGCGGGGCACTGAAGCTTTCTTT. This encodes CASSIGSGRGTEAFF. The rearrangement uses TRBV19 and TRBJ1-1; the D gene is possibly TRBD1 (5 bases). V was pared by 1 base and J by 4 bases, with 13 bases between. Germline assignment: CDR1 LNHDA and CDR2 SQIVND (reference sequence). The CDR3 is 15 residues long.

The genes are TRBV7-3 and TRBJ2-1, with TRBD2 matching over 16 bases. The junction had 16 bases not matched to a gene; V was cut back by 5 bases and J by 9 bases. CDR1 is SGHTA, CDR2 FQGTGA, per germline. This CDR3 spans 19 amino acids. The CDR3 spells CASSNPTPGLAGGGGEQFF. CDR3 nucleotides: TGTGCCAGCAGCAATCCTACCCCGGGACTAGCGGGGGGGGGTGGTGAGCAGTTCTTC.

The chain is built from TRBV7-2 and TRBJ2-1; 7 bases map to TRBD2. Per germline, CDR1 SGHTA and CDR2 FQGNSA. The CDR3 extends over 19 amino acids. With 5 bases clipped from V and 13 bases from J, the junction kept 29 bases outside the gene matches. As DNA, the CDR3 is TGTGCCAGCAGCGTAACCGTAGCCGGATCTGAGCGGGAAGGGGATGGCCAGTTCTTC. Translating it yields CASSVTVAGSEREGDGQFF.

The gene calls are TRBV28 and TRBJ1-2, with D unresolved. The CDR3 totals 11 residues. Per germline, CDR1 MDHEN and CDR2 SYDVKM. V dropped 8 bases and J dropped 8 bases, with 12 bases sitting between them. CDR3 amino acids: CASASKRGYTF. In DNA, the CDR3 is TGTGCCAGCGCATCCAAGCGCGGCTACACCTTC.

CDR3 protein: CASRLGVEGELFF. DNA of the CDR3: TGCGCCAGCAGACTGGGAGTAGAAGGGGAGCTGTTTTTT. The chain is built from TRBV5-1 and TRBJ2-2; D possibly corresponds to TRBD2 (5 bases). Germline V lookup: CDR1 SGHRS, CDR2 YFSETQ. The CDR3 contains 13 residues. V was trimmed by 5 bases and J by 8 bases, leaving 13 bases between them.

This clone was counted only a few times. This chain uses TRBV7-9 with TRBJ1-4; no clear D gene. Germline V gives CDR1 SEHNR, CDR2 FQNEAQ (reference sequence). The CDR3 contains 12 residues. V lost 5 bases, J lost 8 bases, and 9 bases lay in between. As DNA, the CDR3 is TGTGCCAGCAGCCGGGTGAGGGAAAAACTGTTTTTT. Amino acids: CASSRVREKLFF.

The J gene is TRBJ2-7, the V gene TRBV3-1 (or the pseudogene TRBV3-2); a possible D gene is TRBD1 (6 bases). Per germline, CDR1 LGHDT and CDR2 YNNKEL (reference sequence). The CDR3 length is 14 residues. The V and J ends lost 4 bases and 9 bases respectively, with 19 bases between them. DNA for the CDR3: TGTGCCAGCAGCCCAGGGGCCTCCCTAATCGGGCAGTACTTC. Translated, it gives CASSPGASLIGQYF.